The clone carrying this TCR beta chain is judged medium-sized (0.01 to 0.1%). Its antigen is still unknown. The sample is drawn from a study of spatial heterogeneity in lung cancer. Study-wide findings and caveats: The recorded estimate of tumor T cell coverage is about 6.8% for alpha chains and roughly 12% for beta chains. Counts that tracked tumor mutation counts were those of expanded intratumoral alpha and beta TCRs.

Specified time point: sample taken at primary tumor resection. Unmatched junction bases numbered 7, after V lost 3 bases and J lost 6 bases. The CDR3 extends over 15 amino acids. Using its own MiXCR run on the 5' RACE reads, TCRdb lists one record per CDR3 protein. The data hold about 2,100 distinct CDR3 sequences, with approximately 19% observed a single time. Sequenced here: lung tumor tissue, sampled at surgery. The genes are TRBV12-3 or TRBV12-4 and TRBJ2-1, with TRBD2 matching over 8 bases. This sequence was found in a male donor with early-stage non-small cell lung cancer. The CDR3 protein is CASSLGALAGNEQFF. Here the CDR3 DNA reads TGTGCCAGCAGTTTGGGCGCGCTAGCGGGCAATGAGCAGTTCTTC.